This T cell receptor (beta chain) was sequenced during a study of blood T cell repertoires in COVID-19. Study-wide background: Whether acute or convalescent, the COVID-19 samples came from the United States, Italy and Spain. T cells, B-cell-depleted T cells, or PBMCs supplied cDNA or gDNA.

This CDR3 contains 15 residues. Losses at the gene ends were 2 bases for V and 1 base for J; bases not matched to a gene: 3. CDR1 and CDR2 (germline): MNHEY, SVGAGI. Per the study methods: Reference gene primers were amplified, and this amplification served to estimate nucleated cell counts. The repertoire was sequenced with immunoSEQ multiplex PCR; TCRdb's copy has only in-frame clones and lacks some. The D gene and trimming were derived from the DNA, and the V and J assignments and clone size from that table. The table has some 250,000 clones, more than 65% seen once; the top ten hold around 4%. Sequenced input: peripheral blood. The sequence was obtained from a man aged 50 or older with active or convalescent COVID-19. The V call is TRBV6-5, the J call TRBJ2-3; 7 bases map to TRBD2. The CDR3 protein is CASSYRAGGTDTQYF. CDR3 coding DNA: TGTGCCAGCAGTTACCGCGCGGGGGGCACAGATACGCAGTATTTT.